Shown below are 26 T cell receptor beta chains from a single sample sequenced in a study of human T cells and chemical hapten exposure. TCRdb reprocessed the RACE reads via MiXCR and lists one record per CDR3 protein. The table shows tens of thousands of distinct CDR3 sequences, with 8% to 9.5% occurring only once. Time point: patch test 1, 2 weeks after DPC sensitization. The treatment here: therapeutic diphenylcyclopropenone sensitization with weekly scalp DPC. The source was whole blood, collected in connection with sensitization to the hapten diphenylcyclopropenone (DPC). Receptors originate from a woman aged 50 to 65 with alopecia areata. Some clones in this sample may be carry-over from other donors' samples.

The chain recombines TRBV20-1 with TRBJ1-5; weak D call: TRBD1 (6 bases). Trimming took off 0 bases at V and 0 bases at J, with 9 bases between the two ends. Germline loops: CDR1 DFQATT, CDR2 SNEGSKA (reference sequence). This CDR3 is 15 amino acids long. The CDR3 loop reads CSARDRGFSNQPQHF. For the CDR3, the DNA is TGCAGTGCTAGAGACAGGGGATTTAGCAATCAGCCCCAGCATTTT.

Ten or more counts support this clonotype. The chain links TRBV3-1 to TRBJ1-1, with D perhaps TRBD1 (6 bases). CDR3 length: 15 amino acids. CDR1 is LGHDT, CDR2 YNNKEL, per germline (reference sequence). With 4 bases removed from V and 0 bases from J, the gap between germline ends came to 12 bases. The CDR3 is CASSLLTGLNTEAFF. In DNA, the CDR3 is TGTGCCAGCAGCCTCCTCACAGGGTTGAACACTGAAGCTTTCTTT.

This clonotype was seen at least ten times. The gene calls are TRBV7-9 and TRBJ2-2; D uncertain. The V gene's germline CDR1 is SEHNR and CDR2 FQNEAQ (reference sequence). Between the trimmed V and J ends, which lost 3 bases and 6 bases, there was a span of 8 bases. The CDR3 consists of 13 residues. The CDR3: CASSFSEPGELFF. CDR3 in DNA: TGTGCCAGCAGCTTCTCTGAGCCCGGGGAGCTGTTTTTT.

This clonotype turned up a few times. J is TRBJ1-1 and V is TRBV29-1, with no clear D. The CDR3 has 12 amino acids. V was cut by 2 bases and J by 1 base, with 5 bases left in between. Per the germline V gene, CDR1 is SQVTM and CDR2 is ANQGSEA. The CDR3 DNA is TGCAGCGTTGAACGGCAGAACACTGAAGCTTTCTTT. This gives the protein CSVERQNTEAFF.

The chain couples TRBV4-2 to TRBJ1-4; TRBD1 matches 8 bases. The germline V gene encodes CDR1 LGHNA and CDR2 YNFKEQ. This CDR3 region has 15 residues. After removal of 2 bases from V and 8 bases from J, the junction contained 7 bases not matched to a gene. CDR3: CASSQNRGTEEKLFF. In DNA, the CDR3 is TGTGCCAGCAGCCAAAACAGGGGGACGGAGGAAAAACTGTTTTTT.

Many counts were recorded for this clonotype. The chain carries TRBV28 and TRBJ2-5; 11 bases are shared with TRBD2. V trimming: 4 bases; J trimming: 2 bases; junction bases outside the gene matches: 18. Germline CDR1 reads MDHEN; CDR2 reads SYDVKM. This CDR3 spans 20 amino acids. CDR3 DNA sequence: TGTGCCAGCAGTTCCCCCACTCCAACTAGCGGGGGCTTTCCACAAGAGACCCAGTACTTC. This encodes CASSSPTPTSGGFPQETQYF.

This clonotype showed up many times. This chain joins TRBV7-9 and TRBJ2-5; D is undetermined. The germline V gene has CDR1 SEHNR and CDR2 FQNEAQ (reference sequence). The CDR3 spans 11 residues. The V and J ends lost 5 bases and 5 bases respectively, with 6 bases between them. This CDR3 is CASSQVETQYF. The CDR3 region has the DNA TGTGCCAGCAGCCAGGTCGAGACCCAGTACTTC.

In its sample, this clonotype was seen a few times. The chain has TRBV9 and TRBJ2-7; D may be TRBD2 (5 bases). Germline V gene sequence: CDR1 SGDLS, CDR2 YYNGEE. Trimming took 0 bases from V and 6 from J, leaving 16 bases between them. The CDR3 totals 15 residues. CDR3 region: CASSVASHLKAEQYF. The CDR3 coding sequence is TGTGCCAGCAGCGTAGCTAGCCACCTTAAGGCCGAGCAGTACTTC.

This clonotype is categorized as medium-sized. The genes are TRBV7-8 and TRBJ1-2; D is unclear. Germline CDR1 and CDR2: SGHVS and FQNEAQ. The V end lost 5 bases, the J end lost 2 bases, and 15 bases lay between the germline ends. The CDR3 loop spans 15 amino acids. The CDR3 bases are TGTGCCAGCAGCCCCGTTTCCCAACAAAACTATGGCTACACCTTC. Translated, it gives CASSPVSQQNYGYTF. Variable domain in full (rest from reference TRBV7-8 and TRBJ1-2): GAGVSQSPRYKVAKRGQDVALRCDPISGHVSLFWYQQALGQGPEFLTYFQNEAQLDKSGLPSDRFFAERPEGSVSTLKIQRTQQEDSAVYLCASSPVSQQNYGYTFGSGTRLTVV.

This clonotype was recorded many times. The chain joins TRBV20-1 to TRBJ2-5; 8 bases align to TRBD2. The CDR3 extends over 15 amino acids. Germline lookup yields CDR1 DFQATT and CDR2 SNEGSKA (reference sequence). V gave up 0 bases and J gave up 1 base; unmatched junction bases: 4. CDR3 region: CSARDIGTSQETQYF. CDR3 sequence (DNA): TGCAGTGCTAGAGATATTGGGACTAGCCAAGAGACCCAGTACTTC.

This clonotype was seen ten or more times. This sequence joins TRBV7-9 and TRBJ2-7; weak D call: TRBD1 (6 bases). The germline V gene has CDR1 SEHNR and CDR2 FQNEAQ (reference sequence). This CDR3 is 16 amino acids long. V lost 3 bases and J lost 3, with 18 bases in between. Here the CDR3 reads CASSLPGQSRVYEQYF. Written as DNA, the CDR3 is TGTGCCAGCAGCTTGCCCGGACAGTCACGGGTCTACGAGCAGTACTTC.

The sample holds many counts of this clonotype. The chain has TRBV7-6 and TRBJ2-5; D gene unclear. The length of the CDR3 is 14 residues. The germline V gene encodes CDR1 SGHVS and CDR2 FNYEAQ. Trimming took 5 bases from V and 5 from J, leaving 15 bases between them. The CDR3 DNA reads TGTGCCAGCAGCCCAGGCCTAAATCAGGAGACCCAGTACTTC. Protein product: CASSPGLNQETQYF.

This clonotype was observed a few times. V is TRBV5-4 and J is TRBJ1-1; D may be TRBD1 (6 bases). This CDR3 is 14 amino acids long. CDR1 and CDR2 from the germline V gene are SGHNT and YYREEE (reference sequence). Trimming stripped 2 bases from V and 2 bases from J, with 10 bases between. CDR3 coding DNA: TGTGCCAGCAGCTTACCGGGACAAAACACTGAAGCTTTCTTT. Its protein product is CASSLPGQNTEAFF.

The chain uses TRBV4-1 and TRBJ2-3; the D is unclear. The V and J ends lost 6 bases and 0 bases respectively, with 16 bases between them. This CDR3 contains 16 residues. The germline V gene encodes CDR1 MGHRA and CDR2 YSYEKL. CDR3 DNA sequence: TGCGCCAGCAGAACACCAGGCGGAACTAGCACAGATACGCAGTATTTT. Translating gives CASRTPGGTSTDTQYF.

This clonotype was seen many times. The V gene is TRBV19, the J gene TRBJ1-2, with D possibly matching TRBD1 (6 bases). Germline V gives CDR1 LNHDA, CDR2 SQIVND (reference sequence). V was pared by 6 bases and J by 4 bases, with 15 bases between. The CDR3 is 14 residues long. The CDR3 DNA is TGTGCCAGTAGCGCAGGGGCTCTGGGCTATGGCTACACCTTC. Amino acid sequence: CASSAGALGYGYTF.

This clonotype was seen many times. This chain uses TRBV10-3 with TRBJ1-5; D gene uncertain. The V gene's germline CDR1 is ENHRY and CDR2 SYGVKD. CDR3 size: 14 residues. The V gene lost 10 bases and the J gene lost 2 bases, with 15 bases spanning the gap. The CDR3 sequence: CATEDEGRNQPQHF. CDR3 DNA: TGTGCCACCGAAGATGAAGGACGCAATCAGCCCCAGCATTTT.

This sequence joins TRBV11-2 and TRBJ2-3; 7 bases map to TRBD2. Trimming cost V 4 bases and J 0 bases; bases outside gene matches: 4. Germline V lookup: CDR1 SGHAT, CDR2 FQNNGV. The CDR3 covers 15 residues. CDR3 region: CASSSSGTSTDTQYF. The CDR3 bases are TGTGCCAGCAGCTCTAGCGGAACTAGCACAGATACGCAGTATTTT.

This clonotype was seen at least ten times. Written as DNA, the CDR3 is TGTGCCAGCAGTGGTCCCACCGGGGGCTACACCTTC. It specifies CASSGPTGGYTF. V and J are TRBV3-1 and TRBJ1-2; D ambiguous. The ends were cut back, 6 bases at V and 8 bases at J, with 13 bases in the middle. The CDR3 is made up of 12 amino acids. Germline V gene sequence: CDR1 LGHDT, CDR2 YNNKEL (reference sequence).

This clonotype was seen repeatedly, ten times or more. V is TRBV6-2 or TRBV6-3 and J is TRBJ1-5, with 7 bases that match TRBD1. J was trimmed by 6 bases and V by 2 bases; bases with no gene match: 1. Germline values: CDR1 MNHEY, CDR2 SVGEGT. The CDR3 spans 13 residues. The CDR3 loop reads CASSYQGVQPQHF. In nucleotides, the CDR3 is TGTGCCAGCAGTTACCAGGGGGTTCAGCCCCAGCATTTT.

This clonotype was recorded many times. This chain links TRBV2 with TRBJ2-2, with 14 bases fitting TRBD2. Germline V gene data show CDR1 as SNHLY and CDR2 as FYNNEI. This CDR3 has 15 amino acids. Germline trimming cut 10 bases from V and 3 bases from J; bases unmatched to any gene: 4. CDR3 amino acids: CATKGLAGDTGELFF. The CDR3, as DNA: TGTGCCACCAAGGGACTAGCGGGAGACACCGGGGAGCTGTTTTTT.

This clonotype showed up many times. The chain employs TRBV18 and TRBJ1-1; D possibly corresponds to TRBD1 (6 bases). The germline V gene encodes CDR1 KGHSH and CDR2 LQKENI. Trimming shortened V by 2 bases and J by 1 base, and 11 bases separated the two germline ends. The CDR3 sequence is 15 residues long. CDR3 in DNA: TGTGCCAGCTCACCAGTCACAGGGCCGAACACTGAAGCTTTCTTT. This sequence encodes CASSPVTGPNTEAFF.

Points on this clonotype: This may stem from a read error, because a much larger clone lies one nucleotide away. The V call is TRBV12-3 or TRBV12-4, the J call TRBJ2-1; D remains unclear. The CDR3 has 15 amino acids. The CDR3 sequence: CASSFPPLPYNGQFF. The CDR3 nucleotides read TGTGCCAGCAGTTTCCCCCCATTACCCTACAATGGGCAGTTCTTC.

This clonotype was picked up a small number of times. V is TRBV28 and J is TRBJ2-7; 12 nucleotides agree with TRBD2. J was trimmed by 3 bases and V by 6 bases; bases with no gene match: 3. Germline CDR1 MDHEN, CDR2 SYDVKM. The CDR3 covers 14 residues. CDR3 protein: CASRRTSGIYEQYF. The CDR3 bases are TGTGCCAGCAGGAGGACTAGCGGGATCTACGAGCAGTACTTC.

The V call is TRBV20-1, the J call TRBJ1-5; a possible D gene is TRBD1 (5 bases). Trimming removed 0 bases from V and 7 bases from J, with 16 bases in between. In germline, CDR1 is DFQATT, CDR2 SNEGSKA (reference sequence). This CDR3 is 15 amino acids long. The CDR3 spells CSARDNGARGQPQHF. CDR3 DNA: TGCAGTGCTAGAGATAACGGCGCCCGGGGCCAGCCCCAGCATTTT.

This clonotype has a handful of counts. J is TRBJ2-2 and V is TRBV28; 9 nucleotides match TRBD2. Germline trimming cut 5 bases from V and 4 bases from J; bases unmatched to any gene: 5. The CDR3 covers 15 residues. Germline V lookup: CDR1 MDHEN, CDR2 SYDVKM. The CDR3 nucleotides are TGTGCCAGCAGTCTTAGCGGGAGAGTCACCGGGGAGCTGTTTTTT. Translation gives CASSLSGRVTGELFF.

This clonotype was detected ten times or more. This chain joins TRBV29-1 and TRBJ2-7; D unresolved. The ends were cut back, 1 base at V and 3 bases at J, with 7 bases in the middle. This CDR3 has 12 residues. Germline V gene sequence: CDR1 SQVTM, CDR2 ANQGSEA. The CDR3 is CSVEGRSYEQYF. The DNA of the CDR3 is TGCAGCGTTGAAGGGCGCAGCTACGAGCAGTACTTC.